This T cell receptor beta chain emerged from a study of blood T cells in healthy people across ages. Study-level points and caveats: Among T cells, TCR beta diversity per million cells dropped roughly linearly as age rose. Those diversity estimates obtained from one million T cells were thought to be underestimates.

The use of a sample-barcoded 5' primer and a J-beta primer mix characterized a second PCR of about 7 to 12 cycles. MiXCR, run by TCRdb on the 5' RACE reads, gives a single entry per CDR3 protein. The table shows 1.2 million to 1.5 million distinct CDR3 sequences, with around 59% occurring only once. Germline V gives CDR1 LGHNA, CDR2 YSLEER. The CDR3 is 15 residues long. This clonotype was counted only a few times. The antigen is unknown. One end of the junction varies from germline; a read error may be responsible. This chain joins TRBV4-3 and TRBJ2-7; 11 nucleotides agree with TRBD1. The sample taken for sequencing was blood. This clonotype originated in a man younger than 30 in good health. CDR3 loop: CASSQAGTGGYEQYF. For the CDR3, the DNA is TGTGCCAGCAGTCAAGCCGGGACAGGGGGCTACGAGCAGTACTTC.